This paragraph covers one T cell receptor (beta chain) sequence. This clonotype has a handful of counts. Its antigen has not been determined. No much larger clone exists at a distance of one base, and base qualities are not known. After removal of 4 bases from V and 9 bases from J, the junction retains 12 bases not matched to a gene. The CDR1 and CDR2 encoded by the germline V gene (reference sequence) are SEHNR and FQNEAQ. The CDR3, cysteine through phenylalanine, is 15 amino acids long. This entry keeps only the CDR3 DNA: 45 bases, framed from base 1. Systemically healthy Caucasian individuals from Russia, approximately 39 in total and aged about 6 to 95 years, were included as donors. Each donor gave 8 to 10 milliliters of peripheral blood, drawn into EDTA-treated Vacutainer tubes. Ficoll-Paque density-gradient centrifugation was used to isolate PBMCs, with at least 6.5 million per sample. Total RNA was extracted from PBMCs with Trizol reagent, with at least 6 micrograms obtained per sample. The percentages of naive CD45RAhigh/CD27high T cells were determined by flow cytometry on a PBMC aliquot from every donor.

The data belong to a study of blood T cells in healthy people across ages (dated by TCRdb to the mid-2010s). With regard to the full study: In model experiments, template switching captured about one uniquely barcoded TCR beta cDNA molecule for every two T cells. Donors were grouped into four age groups: young (average approximately 16 years), middle-aged (39), aged (around 56) and long-lived (around 82). For two donors (one aged 18 to 29 and one aged 80 or older), the study analyzed two additional independent replicas of 1 million unique cDNA reads from the same blood draw. Age-related changes in TCR beta repertoire diversity were measured in the study by deep sequencing normalized with unique cDNA molecular identifiers. To avoid experimental bias, donors of different ages were distributed randomly across sequencing lanes.

The library was built by means of 5' RACE. Sequencing instrument: Illumina HiSeq 2500. A second PCR of roughly 7 to 11 cycles was performed with a sample-barcoded 5' primer and a J-beta primer mix. A unique molecular identifier was introduced onto each TCR beta cDNA molecule by a template-switch 5' adaptor carrying 12 random nucleotides. Each sample yielded at least 2.5 million CDR3-containing paired-end reads. The Mint cDNA synthesis kit, primed by a TRBC-specific oligonucleotide, was used to synthesize first-strand cDNA from all RNA. All cDNA was treated with uracil-DNA glycosylase and then went through a first 18-cycle PCR with the universal primers M1SS and BC2_uni_R. The authors' pipeline ran thus. For normalization, 1 million high-quality reads were randomly selected from each sample, with every read carrying a distinct molecular identifier. Instead of being binned into consensus sequences, reads that shared molecular identifiers were thrown out. MiTCR, set to a Q25 quality threshold and the strictest error-elimination algorithm, was used for CDR3 identification, clonotype clustering and error correction. A nonparametric unseen species model with Euler transformation was used to estimate a lower bound on total TCR beta diversity. Using fastp at Q25 and MiXCR, TCRdb reprocessed the public reads and kept productive beta chains. Each record represents a unique CDR3 protein, reported with the most common genes and DNA among its rows. TCRdb, rather than the study authors, made the V and J calls. Within this sample are 1.5 million to 2 million distinct CDR3 sequences, with about 31% of them counted one time only. 10% to 12% of the sample is taken by the ten largest.

Summary of the overall study and its limitations: The long-lived group showed more naive CD4+ T cells, fewer expanded clones and increased TCR diversity than the aged group, suggesting age selection. Observed TCR beta diversity per million T cells fell roughly linearly with age, and a significant reduction was already apparent by age about 36. Bulk unsorted PBMC profiling prevented conclusive comparison of naive and antigen-experienced compartments. A strong correlation was found between observed TCR beta diversity and the percentage of naive T cells measured by flow cytometry. Estimates of total diversity based on one million sequenced T cells were considered lower bounds and underestimates. Because donor CMV infection status was unknown, age-related changes in expanded clonotypes were potentially confounded.

The TCR comes from a woman between 25 and 40 years old in good health. The sequenced sample was blood. Recombination joined TRBV7-9 with TRBJ2-1, with 7 central nucleotides matching TRBD1. The CDR3 reads as follows: CASSSWAGGLGEQFF. Here is the DNA: TGTGCCAGCAGCTCCTGGGCAGGGGGATTAGGTGAGCAGTTCTTC.